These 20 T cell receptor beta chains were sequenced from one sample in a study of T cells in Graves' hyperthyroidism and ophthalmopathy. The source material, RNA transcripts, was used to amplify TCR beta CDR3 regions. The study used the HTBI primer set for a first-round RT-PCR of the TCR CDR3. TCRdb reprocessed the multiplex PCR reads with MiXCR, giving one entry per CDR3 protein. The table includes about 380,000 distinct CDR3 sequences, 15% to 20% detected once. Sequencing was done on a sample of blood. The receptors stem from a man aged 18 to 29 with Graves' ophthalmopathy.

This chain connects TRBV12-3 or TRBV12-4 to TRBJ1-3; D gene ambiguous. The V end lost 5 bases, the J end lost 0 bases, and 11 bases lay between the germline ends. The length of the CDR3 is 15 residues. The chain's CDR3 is CASSGWVNSGNTIYF. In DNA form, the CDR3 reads TGTGCCAGCAGTGGTTGGGTAAACTCTGGAAACACCATATATTTT.

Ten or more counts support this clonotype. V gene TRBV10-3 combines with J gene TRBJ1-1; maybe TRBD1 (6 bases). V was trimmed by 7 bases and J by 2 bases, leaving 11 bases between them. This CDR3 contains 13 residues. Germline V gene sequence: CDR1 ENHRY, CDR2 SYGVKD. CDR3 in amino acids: CAITMGANTEAFF. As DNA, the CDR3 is TGTGCCATCACGATGGGGGCCAACACTGAAGCTTTCTTT.

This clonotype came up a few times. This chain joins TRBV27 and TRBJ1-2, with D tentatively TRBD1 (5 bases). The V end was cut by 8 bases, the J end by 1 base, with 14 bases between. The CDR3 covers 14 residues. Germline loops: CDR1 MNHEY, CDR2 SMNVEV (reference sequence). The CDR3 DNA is TGTGCCAGCCACGGTGCAGGGATTAACTATGGCTACACCTTC. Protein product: CASHGAGINYGYTF.

The CDR3 reads CASSQDYARPTDTQYF. CDR3 nucleotides: TGTGCCAGCAGCCAAGATTATGCTCGACCCACAGATACGCAGTATTTT. The V call is TRBV14, the J call TRBJ2-3; D gene unclear. The germline gives CDR1 SGHDN, CDR2 FVKESK. The V end lost 0 bases, the J end lost 2 bases, and 12 bases lay between the germline ends. This CDR3 spans 16 amino acids.

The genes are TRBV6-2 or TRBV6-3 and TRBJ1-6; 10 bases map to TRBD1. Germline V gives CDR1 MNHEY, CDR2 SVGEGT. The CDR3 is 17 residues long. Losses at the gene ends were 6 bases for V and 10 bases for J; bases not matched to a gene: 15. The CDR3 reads CASSREGDRGRKSPLHF. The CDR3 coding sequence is TGTGCCAGCAGCCGCGAAGGGGACAGGGGACGAAAATCACCCCTCCACTTT.

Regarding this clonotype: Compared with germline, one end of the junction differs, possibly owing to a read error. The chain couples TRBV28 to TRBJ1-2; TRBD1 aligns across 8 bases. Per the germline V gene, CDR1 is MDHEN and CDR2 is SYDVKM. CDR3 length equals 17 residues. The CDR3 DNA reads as TGTGCCAGCAGGGTAGACAGGGGCATCCGCTACCTCTATGGCTACGCCTTC. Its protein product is CASRVDRGIRYLYGYAF.

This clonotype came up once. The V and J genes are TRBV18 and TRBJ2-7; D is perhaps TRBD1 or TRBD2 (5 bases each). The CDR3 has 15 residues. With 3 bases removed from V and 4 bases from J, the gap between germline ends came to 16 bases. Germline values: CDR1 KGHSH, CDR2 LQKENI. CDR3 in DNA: TGTGCCAGCTCACCGGGACCGCTGACAGAATACGAGCAGTACTTC. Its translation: CASSPGPLTEYEQYF.

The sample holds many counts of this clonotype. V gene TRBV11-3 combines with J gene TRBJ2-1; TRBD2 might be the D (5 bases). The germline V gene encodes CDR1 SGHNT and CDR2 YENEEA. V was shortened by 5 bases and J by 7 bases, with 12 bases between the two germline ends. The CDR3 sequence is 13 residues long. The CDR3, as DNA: TGTGCCAGCAGCGTTGCGGGCGGAAATGAGCAGTTCTTC. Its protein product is CASSVAGGNEQFF.

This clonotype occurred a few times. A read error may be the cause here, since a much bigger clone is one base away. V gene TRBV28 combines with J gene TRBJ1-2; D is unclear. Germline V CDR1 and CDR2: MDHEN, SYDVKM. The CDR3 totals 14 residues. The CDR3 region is CASSSPHQLGGCTF. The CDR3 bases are TGTGCCAGCAGTTCCCCGCACCAACTGGGAGGCTGCACCTTC.

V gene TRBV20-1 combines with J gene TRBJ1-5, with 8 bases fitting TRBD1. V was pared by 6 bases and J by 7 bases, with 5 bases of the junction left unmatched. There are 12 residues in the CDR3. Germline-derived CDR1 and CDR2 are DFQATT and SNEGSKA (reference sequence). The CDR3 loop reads CSAGTGDQPQHF. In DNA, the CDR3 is TGCAGTGCAGGGACAGGAGACCAGCCCCAGCATTTT.

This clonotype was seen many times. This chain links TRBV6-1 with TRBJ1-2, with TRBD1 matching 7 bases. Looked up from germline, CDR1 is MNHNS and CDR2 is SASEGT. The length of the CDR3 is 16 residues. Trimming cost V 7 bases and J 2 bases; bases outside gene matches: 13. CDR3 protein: CASTSLGQVLNYGYTF. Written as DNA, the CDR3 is TGTGCCAGCACCTCCTTAGGACAGGTTCTAAACTATGGCTACACCTTC.

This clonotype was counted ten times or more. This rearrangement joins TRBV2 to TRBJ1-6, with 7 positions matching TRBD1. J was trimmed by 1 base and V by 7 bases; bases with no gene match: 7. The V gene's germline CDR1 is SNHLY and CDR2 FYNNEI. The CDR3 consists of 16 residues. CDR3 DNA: TGTGCCAGCACCAGGGGGGAAGGGTCCTATAATTCACCCCTCCACTTT. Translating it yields CASTRGEGSYNSPLHF. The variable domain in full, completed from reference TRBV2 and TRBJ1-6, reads EPEVTQTPSHQVTQMGQEVILRCVPISNHLYFYWYRQILGQKVEFLVSFYNNEISEKSEIFDDQFSVERPDGSNFTLKIRSTKLEDSAMYFCASTRGEGSYNSPLHFGNGTRLTVT.

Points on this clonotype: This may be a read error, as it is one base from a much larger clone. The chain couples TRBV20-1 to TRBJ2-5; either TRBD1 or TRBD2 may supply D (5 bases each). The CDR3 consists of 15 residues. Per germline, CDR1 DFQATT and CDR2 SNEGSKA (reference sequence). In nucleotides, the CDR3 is TGCAGTGCTGGAGAGGGGTTGGGGGTTCAAGAGACCCAGTACTTC. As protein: CSAGEGLGVQETQYF.

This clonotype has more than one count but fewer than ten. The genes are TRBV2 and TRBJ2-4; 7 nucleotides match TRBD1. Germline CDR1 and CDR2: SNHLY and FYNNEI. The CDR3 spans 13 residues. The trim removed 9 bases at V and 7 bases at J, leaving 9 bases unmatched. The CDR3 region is CASNRGHENIQYF. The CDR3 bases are TGTGCCAGTAACAGGGGCCACGAGAACATTCAGTACTTC.

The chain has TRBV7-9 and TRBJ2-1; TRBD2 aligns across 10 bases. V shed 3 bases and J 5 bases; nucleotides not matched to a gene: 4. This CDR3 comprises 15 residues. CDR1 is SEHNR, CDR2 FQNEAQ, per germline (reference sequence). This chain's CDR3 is CASSFGTSAHNEQFF. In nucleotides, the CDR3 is TGTGCCAGCAGCTTCGGGACTAGCGCTCACAATGAGCAGTTCTTC.

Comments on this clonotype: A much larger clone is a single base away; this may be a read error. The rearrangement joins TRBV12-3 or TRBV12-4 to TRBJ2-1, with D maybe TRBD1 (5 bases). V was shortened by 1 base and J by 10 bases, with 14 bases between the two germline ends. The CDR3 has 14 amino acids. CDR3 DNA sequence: TGTGCCAGCAGTTTAGAGGGGTCGGTCTACGAGCAGTTCTTC. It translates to CASSLEGSVYEQFF.

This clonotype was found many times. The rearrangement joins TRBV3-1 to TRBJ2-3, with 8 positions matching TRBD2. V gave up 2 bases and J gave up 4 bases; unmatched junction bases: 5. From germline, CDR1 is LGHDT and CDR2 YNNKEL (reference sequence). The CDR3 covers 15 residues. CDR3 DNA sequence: TGTGCCAGCAGCCAATCTGCTAGCGGGCCAGATACGCAGTATTTT. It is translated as CASSQSASGPDTQYF.

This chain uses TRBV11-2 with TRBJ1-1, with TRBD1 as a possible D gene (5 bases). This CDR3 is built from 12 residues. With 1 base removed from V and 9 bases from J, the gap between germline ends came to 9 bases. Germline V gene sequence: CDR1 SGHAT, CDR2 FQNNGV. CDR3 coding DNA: TGTGCCAGCAGCTTAGGGGGCGCGAAAGCTTTCTTT. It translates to CASSLGGAKAFF.

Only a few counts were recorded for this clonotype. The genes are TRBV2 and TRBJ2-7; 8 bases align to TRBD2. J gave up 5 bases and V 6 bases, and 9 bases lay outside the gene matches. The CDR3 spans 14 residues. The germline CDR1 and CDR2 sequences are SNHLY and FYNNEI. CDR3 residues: CASSLTRTSNEQYF. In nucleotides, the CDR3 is TGTGCCAGCAGCCTTACCCGGACTAGCAACGAGCAGTACTTC.

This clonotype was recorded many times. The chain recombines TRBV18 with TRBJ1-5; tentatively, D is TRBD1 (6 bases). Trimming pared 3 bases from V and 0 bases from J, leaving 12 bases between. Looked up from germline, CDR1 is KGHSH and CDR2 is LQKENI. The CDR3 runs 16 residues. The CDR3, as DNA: TGTGCCAGCTCACCCGGACAGCTTTATAGCAATCAGCCCCAGCATTTT. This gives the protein CASSPGQLYSNQPQHF.